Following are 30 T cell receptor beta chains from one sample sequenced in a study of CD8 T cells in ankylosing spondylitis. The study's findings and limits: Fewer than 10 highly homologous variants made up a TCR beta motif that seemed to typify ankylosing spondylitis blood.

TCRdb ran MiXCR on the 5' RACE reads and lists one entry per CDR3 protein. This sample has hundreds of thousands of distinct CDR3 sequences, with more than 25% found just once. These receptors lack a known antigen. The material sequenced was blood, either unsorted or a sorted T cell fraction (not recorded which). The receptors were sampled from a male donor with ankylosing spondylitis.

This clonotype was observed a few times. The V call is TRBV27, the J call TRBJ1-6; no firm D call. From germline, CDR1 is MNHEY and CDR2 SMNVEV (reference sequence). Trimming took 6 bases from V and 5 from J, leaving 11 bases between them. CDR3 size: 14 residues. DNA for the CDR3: TGTGCCAGCAGCTCGGGGTTCGATAATTCACCCCTCCACTTT. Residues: CASSSGFDNSPLHF.

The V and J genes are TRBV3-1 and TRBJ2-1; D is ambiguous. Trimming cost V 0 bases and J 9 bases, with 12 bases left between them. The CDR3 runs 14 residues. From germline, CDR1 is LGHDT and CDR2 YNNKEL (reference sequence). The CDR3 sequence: CASSQEVRFSEQFF. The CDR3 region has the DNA TGTGCCAGCAGCCAAGAGGTTCGGTTCAGTGAGCAGTTCTTC.

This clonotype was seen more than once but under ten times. CDR3 sequence: CASGDRVRNEQFF. The DNA of the CDR3 is TGTGCCAGCGGGGACAGGGTAAGAAATGAGCAGTTCTTC. This chain uses TRBV3-1 with TRBJ2-1, with TRBD1 matching over 9 bases. Germline V lookup: CDR1 LGHDT, CDR2 YNNKEL (reference sequence). The CDR3 is made up of 13 amino acids. Trimming took 8 bases from V and 7 from J; bases not matched to a gene: 6.

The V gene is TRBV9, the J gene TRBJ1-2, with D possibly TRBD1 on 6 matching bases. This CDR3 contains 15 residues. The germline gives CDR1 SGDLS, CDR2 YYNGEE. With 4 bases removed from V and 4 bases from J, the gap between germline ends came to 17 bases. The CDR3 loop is CASSSGQSYSYGYTF. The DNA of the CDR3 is TGTGCCAGCAGCTCAGGACAGAGTTATTCCTATGGCTACACCTTC.

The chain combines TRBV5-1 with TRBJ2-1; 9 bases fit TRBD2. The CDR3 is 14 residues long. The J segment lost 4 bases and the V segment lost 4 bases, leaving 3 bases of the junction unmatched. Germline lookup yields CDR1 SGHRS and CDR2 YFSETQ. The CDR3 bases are TGCGCCAGCAGCAGGACTAGCGTGTACAATGAGCAGTTCTTC. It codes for CASSRTSVYNEQFF.

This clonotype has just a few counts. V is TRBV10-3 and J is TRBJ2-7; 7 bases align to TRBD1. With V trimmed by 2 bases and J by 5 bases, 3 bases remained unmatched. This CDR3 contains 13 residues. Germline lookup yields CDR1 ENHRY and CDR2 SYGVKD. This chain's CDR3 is CAISERDRDEQYF. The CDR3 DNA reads TGTGCCATCAGTGAGCGTGACAGGGACGAGCAGTACTTC.

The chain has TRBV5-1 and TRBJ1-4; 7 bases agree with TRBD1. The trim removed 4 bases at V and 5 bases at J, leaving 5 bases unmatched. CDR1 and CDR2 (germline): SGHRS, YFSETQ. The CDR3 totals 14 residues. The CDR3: CASSPGQSNEKLFF. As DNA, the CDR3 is TGCGCCAGCAGCCCGGGACAGAGCAATGAAAAACTGTTTTTT. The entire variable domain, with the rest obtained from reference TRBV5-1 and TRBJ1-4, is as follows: KAGVTQTPRYLIKTRGQQVTLSCSPISGHRSVSWYQQTPGQGLQFLFEYFSETQRNKGNFPGRFSGRQFSNSRSEMNVSTLELGDSALYLCASSPGQSNEKLFFGSGTQLSVL.

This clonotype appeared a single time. The chain's CDR3 is CSADRGLRTEAFF. The CDR3 bases are TGCAGTGCTGATAGGGGCCTGCGCACTGAAGCTTTCTTT. J is TRBJ1-1 and V is TRBV20-1, with TRBD1 as a possible D gene (5 bases). This CDR3 is built from 13 residues. Trimming removed 5 bases from V and 4 bases from J, with 14 bases in between. Germline V gene data show CDR1 as DFQATT and CDR2 as SNEGSKA (reference sequence).

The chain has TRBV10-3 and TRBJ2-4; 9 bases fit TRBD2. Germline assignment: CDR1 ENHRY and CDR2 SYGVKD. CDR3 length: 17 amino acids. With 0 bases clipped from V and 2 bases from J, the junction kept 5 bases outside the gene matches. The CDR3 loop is CAISESAGGPSKNIQYF. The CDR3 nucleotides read TGTGCCATCAGTGAGTCGGCGGGAGGGCCTTCCAAAAACATTCAGTACTTC.

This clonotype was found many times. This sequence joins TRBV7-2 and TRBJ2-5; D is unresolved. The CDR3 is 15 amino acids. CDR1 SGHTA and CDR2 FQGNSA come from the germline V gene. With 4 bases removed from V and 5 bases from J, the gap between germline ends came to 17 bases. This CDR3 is CASSYVSSVGETQYF. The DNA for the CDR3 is TGTGCCAGCAGCTACGTCAGCAGCGTCGGGGAGACCCAGTACTTC.

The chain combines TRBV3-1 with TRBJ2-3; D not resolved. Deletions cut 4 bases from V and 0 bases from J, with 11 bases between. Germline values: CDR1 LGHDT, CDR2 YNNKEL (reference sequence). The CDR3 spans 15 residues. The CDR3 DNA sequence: TGTGCCAGCAGCCCTGGGTGGGCTAGCACAGATACGCAGTATTTT. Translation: CASSPGWASTDTQYF.

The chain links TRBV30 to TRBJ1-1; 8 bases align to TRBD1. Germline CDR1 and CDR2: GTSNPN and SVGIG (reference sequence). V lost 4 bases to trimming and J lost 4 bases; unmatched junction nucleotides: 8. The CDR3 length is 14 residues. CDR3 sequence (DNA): TGTGCCTGGATTACGGGACAGGCGATCACTGAAGCTTTCTTT. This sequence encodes CAWITGQAITEAFF.

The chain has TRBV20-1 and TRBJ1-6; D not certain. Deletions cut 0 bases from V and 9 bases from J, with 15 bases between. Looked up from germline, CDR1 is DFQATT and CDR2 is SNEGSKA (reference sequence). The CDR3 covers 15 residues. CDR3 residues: CSAREVFLGGSPLHF. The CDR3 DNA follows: TGCAGTGCTAGAGAGGTCTTTTTGGGTGGTTCACCCCTCCACTTT.

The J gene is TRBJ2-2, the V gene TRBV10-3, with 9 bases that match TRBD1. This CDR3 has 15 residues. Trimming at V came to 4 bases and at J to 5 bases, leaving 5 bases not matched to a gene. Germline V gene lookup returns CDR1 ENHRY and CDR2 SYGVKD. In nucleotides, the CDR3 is TGTGCCATCAGTGTTGGACAGGGGACGACCGGGGAGCTGTTTTTT. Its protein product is CAISVGQGTTGELFF.

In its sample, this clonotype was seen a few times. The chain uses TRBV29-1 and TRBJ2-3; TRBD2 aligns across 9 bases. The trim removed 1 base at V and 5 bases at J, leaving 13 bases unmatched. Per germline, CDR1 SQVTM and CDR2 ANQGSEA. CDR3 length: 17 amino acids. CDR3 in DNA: TGCAGCGTTGAAGGCGGTTGGCGGGGACTAGCCGAAGATACGCAGTATTTT. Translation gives CSVEGGWRGLAEDTQYF.

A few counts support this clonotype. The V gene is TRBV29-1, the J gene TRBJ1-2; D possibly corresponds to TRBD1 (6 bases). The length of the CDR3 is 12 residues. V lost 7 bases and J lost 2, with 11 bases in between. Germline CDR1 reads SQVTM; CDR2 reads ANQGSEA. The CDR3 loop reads CSASQGNYGYTF. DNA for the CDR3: TGCAGCGCAAGTCAGGGGAACTATGGCTACACCTTC.

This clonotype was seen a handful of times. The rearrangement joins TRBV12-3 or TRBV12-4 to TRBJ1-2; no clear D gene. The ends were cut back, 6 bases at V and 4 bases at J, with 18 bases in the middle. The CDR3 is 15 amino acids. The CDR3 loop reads CASRPGSLAGYGYTF. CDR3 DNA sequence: TGTGCCAGCAGGCCGGGGTCTCTTGCTGGCTATGGCTACACCTTC.

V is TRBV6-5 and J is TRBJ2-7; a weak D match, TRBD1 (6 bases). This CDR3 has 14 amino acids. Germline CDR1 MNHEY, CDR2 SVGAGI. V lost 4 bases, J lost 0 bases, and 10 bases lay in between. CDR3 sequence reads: CASSLPGHSYEQYV. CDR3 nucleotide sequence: TGTGCCAGCAGTTTACCGGGACACTCCTACGAGCAGTACGTC.

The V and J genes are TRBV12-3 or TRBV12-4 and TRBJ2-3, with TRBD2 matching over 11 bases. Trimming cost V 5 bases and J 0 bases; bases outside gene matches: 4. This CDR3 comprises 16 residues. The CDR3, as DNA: TGTGCCAGCAGTACCAGGACTAGCGGGAGCACAGATACGCAGTATTTT. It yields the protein CASSTRTSGSTDTQYF.

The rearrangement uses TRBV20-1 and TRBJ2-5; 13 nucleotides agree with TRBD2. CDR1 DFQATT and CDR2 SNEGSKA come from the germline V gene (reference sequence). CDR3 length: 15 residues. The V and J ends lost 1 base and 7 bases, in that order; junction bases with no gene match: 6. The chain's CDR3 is CSARGTSGRSGTQYF. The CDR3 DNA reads TGCAGTGCTAGAGGGACTAGCGGGAGATCCGGGACCCAGTACTTC.

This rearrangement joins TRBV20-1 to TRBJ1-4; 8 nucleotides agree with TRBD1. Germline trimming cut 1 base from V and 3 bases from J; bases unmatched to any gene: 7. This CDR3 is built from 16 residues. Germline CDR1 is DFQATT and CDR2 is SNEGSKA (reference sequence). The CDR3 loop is CSARVSGGISNEKLFF. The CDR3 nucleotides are TGCAGTGCTAGAGTCTCAGGGGGCATATCTAATGAAAAACTGTTTTTT.

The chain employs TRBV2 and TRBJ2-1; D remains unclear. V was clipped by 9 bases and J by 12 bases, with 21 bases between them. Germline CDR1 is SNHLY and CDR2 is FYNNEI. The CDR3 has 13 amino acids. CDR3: CARKDLPSGPQFF. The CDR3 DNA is TGTGCCAGGAAGGACCTCCCATCTGGCCCGCAGTTCTTC.

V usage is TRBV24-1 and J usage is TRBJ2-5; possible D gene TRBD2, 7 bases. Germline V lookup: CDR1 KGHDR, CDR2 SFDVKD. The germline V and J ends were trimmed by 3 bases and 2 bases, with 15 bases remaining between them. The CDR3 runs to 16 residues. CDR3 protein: CATSDGGGQRQETQYF. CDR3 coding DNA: TGTGCCACCAGTGATGGGGGGGGGCAGCGTCAAGAGACCCAGTACTTC.

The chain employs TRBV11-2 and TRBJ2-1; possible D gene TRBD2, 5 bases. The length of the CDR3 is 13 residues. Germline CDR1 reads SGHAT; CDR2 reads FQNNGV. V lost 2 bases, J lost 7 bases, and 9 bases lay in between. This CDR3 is CASSLMRGNEQFF. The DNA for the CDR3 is TGTGCCAGCAGCTTAATGAGAGGGAATGAGCAGTTCTTC.

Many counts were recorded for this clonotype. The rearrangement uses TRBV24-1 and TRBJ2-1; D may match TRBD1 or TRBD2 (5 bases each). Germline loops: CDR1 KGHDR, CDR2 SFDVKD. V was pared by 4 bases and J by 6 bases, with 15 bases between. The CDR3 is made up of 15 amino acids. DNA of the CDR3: TGTGCCACCAGTGAAACAAAGAGGGACCCCAATGAGCAGTTCTTC. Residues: CATSETKRDPNEQFF.

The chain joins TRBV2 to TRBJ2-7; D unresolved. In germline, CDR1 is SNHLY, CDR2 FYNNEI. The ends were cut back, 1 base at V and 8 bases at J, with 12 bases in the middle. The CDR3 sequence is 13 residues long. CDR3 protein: CASSEEASIQQYF. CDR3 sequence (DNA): TGTGCCAGCAGTGAAGAAGCAAGCATTCAGCAGTACTTC.

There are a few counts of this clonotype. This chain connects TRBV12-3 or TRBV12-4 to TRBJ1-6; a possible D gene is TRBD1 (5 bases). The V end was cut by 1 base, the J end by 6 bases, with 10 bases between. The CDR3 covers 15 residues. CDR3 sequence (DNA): TGTGCCAGCAGTTTAGGGGGCGCGGGTAATTCACCCCTCCACTTT. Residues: CASSLGGAGNSPLHF.

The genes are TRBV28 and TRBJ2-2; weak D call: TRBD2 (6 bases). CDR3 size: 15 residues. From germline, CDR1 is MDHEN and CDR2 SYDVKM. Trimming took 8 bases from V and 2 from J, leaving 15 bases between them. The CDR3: CASFEPGLNTGELFF. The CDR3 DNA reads TGTGCCAGCTTTGAACCGGGACTTAACACCGGGGAGCTGTTTTTT.

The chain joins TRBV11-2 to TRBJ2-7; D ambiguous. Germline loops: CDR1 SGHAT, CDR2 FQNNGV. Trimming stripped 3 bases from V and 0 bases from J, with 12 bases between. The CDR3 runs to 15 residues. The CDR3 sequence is CASSLGRLSSYEQYV. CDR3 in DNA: TGTGCCAGCAGCTTGGGCAGACTCAGCTCCTACGAGCAGTACGTC.

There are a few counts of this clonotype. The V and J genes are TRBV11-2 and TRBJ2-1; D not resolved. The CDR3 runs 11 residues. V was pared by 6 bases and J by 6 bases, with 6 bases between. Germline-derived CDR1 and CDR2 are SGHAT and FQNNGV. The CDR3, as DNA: TGTGCCAGCAGGTGGGGCAATGAGCAGTTCTTC. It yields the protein CASRWGNEQFF.